A single sample is the source of the 21 T cell receptor beta chains below, sequenced in a study of STAT5B mutations in CD4+ large granular lymphocyte leukemia. Assay: immunoSEQ multiplex PCR; the TCRdb copy retains only in-frame clones and omits some. The table lists tens of thousands of clones, 70% to 85% of them singletons. Source material: CD4+ T cells from blood buffy coats. Source of these receptors: a human donor in good health.

The chain has TRBV4-3 and TRBJ1-2; D is ambiguous. CDR3 length: 13 amino acids. CDR1 is LGHNA and CDR2 is YSLEER in the germline V gene. Trimming left V 4 bases short and J 8 bases short, with 14 bases between. CDR3 residues: CASSPQWEGGYTF. CDR3 nucleotides: TGCGCCAGCAGCCCCCAATGGGAGGGCGGCTACACCTTC.

The rearrangement joins TRBV9 to TRBJ2-7; 7 nucleotides line up with TRBD2. The CDR3 consists of 15 residues. CDR1 is SGDLS, CDR2 YYNGEE, per germline. Trimming removed 4 bases from V and 3 bases from J; junction bases left unmatched: 10. CDR3 sequence reads: CASSPRSSGYYEQYF. The CDR3 bases are TGTGCCAGCAGCCCCCGGAGTAGCGGGTACTACGAGCAGTACTTC.

This clone was found a few times. This rearrangement joins TRBV28 to TRBJ2-7, with 7 bases matching TRBD1. Germline V gene sequence: CDR1 MDHEN, CDR2 SYDVKM. The CDR3 consists of 13 residues. V trimming: 3 bases; J trimming: 3 bases; junction bases outside the gene matches: 2. In nucleotides, the CDR3 is TGTGCCAGCAGTTTGACAGGGAACTACGAGCAGTACTTC. It is translated as CASSLTGNYEQYF.

This clone occurred a few times. The chain carries TRBV4-2 and TRBJ1-2, with D unresolved. V lost 1 base and J 2 bases, leaving 11 bases between the germline ends. The germline CDR1 and CDR2 sequences are LGHNA and YNFKEQ. There are 15 residues in the CDR3. The CDR3: CASSQGLVQNYGYTF. Written as DNA, the CDR3 is TGTGCCAGCAGCCAAGGATTGGTACAAAACTATGGCTACACCTTC.

The gene calls are TRBV5-1 and TRBJ1-2, with 11 bases matching TRBD1. J lost 8 bases, V lost 4 bases, and 13 bases had no gene match. The CDR3 covers 16 residues. Germline V gives CDR1 SGHRS, CDR2 YFSETQ. CDR3 bases: TGCGCCAGCAGCGACGGAGGACAGGGGGCGATTTACGGCTACACCTTC. This gives the protein CASSDGGQGAIYGYTF.

CDR3 sequence: CSVDGGPAFKQYF. The CDR3 bases are TGCAGCGTTGACGGGGGACCCGCTTTCAAGCAGTACTTC. The rearrangement uses TRBV29-1 and TRBJ2-7; D may be TRBD2 (6 bases). Trimming stripped 3 bases from V and 8 bases from J, with 17 bases between. CDR1 is SQVTM, CDR2 ANQGSEA, per germline. The CDR3 contains 13 residues.

The rearrangement uses TRBV10-3 and TRBJ2-1, with TRBD2 identical over 10 bases. The germline V gene encodes CDR1 ENHRY and CDR2 SYGVKD. The CDR3 length is 14 residues. V was clipped by 10 bases and J by 4 bases; unmatched bases: 7. CDR3 region: CASQLAGRYNEQFF. The CDR3 DNA reads TGTGCCAGCCAACTAGCGGGACGTTACAATGAGCAGTTCTTC.

The chain has TRBV11-2 and TRBJ2-7; TRBD2 agrees at 13 bases. Germline assignment: CDR1 SGHAT and CDR2 FQNNGV. There are 16 residues in the CDR3. The V and J ends lost 5 bases and 3 bases, in that order; junction bases with no gene match: 7. CDR3: CASSPELAGGIYEQYF. The CDR3 nucleotides are TGTGCCAGCAGCCCAGAACTAGCGGGAGGGATCTACGAGCAGTACTTC.

The rearrangement links TRBV6-5 to TRBJ1-2; tentatively, D is TRBD1 (5 bases). Germline-derived CDR1 and CDR2 are MNHEY and SVGAGI. The CDR3 spans 15 residues. Between the trimmed V and J ends, which lost 0 bases and 1 base, there was a span of 9 bases. CDR3 amino acids: CASSYSIQGNYGYTF. The CDR3 nucleotides read TGTGCCAGCAGTTACTCGATTCAGGGTAACTATGGCTACACCTTC.

V usage is TRBV6-5 and J usage is TRBJ1-3, with TRBD1 as a possible D gene (6 bases). Per the germline V gene, CDR1 is MNHEY and CDR2 is SVGAGI. The CDR3 consists of 14 residues. Trimming removed 5 bases at V and 7 bases at J, with 15 bases between. The CDR3 loop reads CASSPPGGANTIYF. In DNA, the CDR3 is TGTGCCAGCAGTCCCCCGGGGGGGGCGAACACCATATATTTT.

The genes are TRBV7-6 and TRBJ1-1; TRBD1 matches at 9 bases. Germline lookup yields CDR1 SGHVS and CDR2 FNYEAQ. Unmatched junction bases numbered 5, after V lost 4 bases and J lost 5 bases. The CDR3 extends over 14 amino acids. The DNA for the CDR3 is TGTGCCAGCAGCTCGACAGGGGGGGGTACTGAAGCTTTCTTT. Protein product: CASSSTGGGTEAFF.

This clone was counted only a few times. The CDR3: CASSLGRLNEKLFF. The CDR3 region has the DNA TGTGCCAGCAGCTTAGGACGGCTGAATGAAAAACTGTTTTTT. V is TRBV7-9 and J is TRBJ1-4, with no clear D. The CDR3 sequence is 14 residues long. The germline V and J ends were trimmed by 1 base and 5 bases, with 8 bases remaining between them. The germline gives CDR1 SEHNR, CDR2 FQNEAQ (reference sequence).

The chain is built from TRBV6-1 and TRBJ2-7; maybe TRBD1 (5 bases). Looked up from germline, CDR1 is MNHNS and CDR2 is SASEGT. Trimming took off 1 base at V and 1 base at J, with 14 bases between the two ends. The CDR3 loop spans 16 amino acids. The chain's CDR3 is CASSEDFREGSYEQYF. Written as DNA, the CDR3 is TGTGCCAGCAGTGAAGACTTCAGGGAAGGTTCCTACGAGCAGTACTTC.

V is TRBV27 and J is TRBJ2-6; D gene ambiguous. CDR3 length: 14 residues. CDR1 is MNHEY and CDR2 is SMNVEV in the germline V gene (reference sequence). With 4 bases removed from V and 0 bases from J, the gap between germline ends came to 4 bases. Written as DNA, the CDR3 is TGTGCCAGCAGTTCAATCTCTGGGGCCAACGTCCTGACTTTC. This translates into CASSSISGANVLTF. Full variable domain (rest looked up from reference TRBV27 and TRBJ2-6): EAQVTQNPRYLITVTGKKLTVTCSQNMNHEYMSWYRQDPGLGLRQIYYSMNVEVTDKGDVPEGYKVSRKEKRNFPLILESPSPNQTSLYFCASSSISGANVLTFGAGSRLTVL.

The rearrangement uses TRBV5-1 and TRBJ2-3; 8 nucleotides line up with TRBD2. Germline lookup yields CDR1 SGHRS and CDR2 YFSETQ. This CDR3 comprises 14 residues. The J segment lost 4 bases and the V segment lost 2 bases, leaving 3 bases of the junction unmatched. The CDR3 DNA sequence: TGCGCCAGCAGCTTCGCGGGGGGCTCAGATACGCAGTATTTT. Translation: CASSFAGGSDTQYF.

The chain recombines TRBV2 with TRBJ2-1; TRBD2 matches at 7 bases. CDR1 SNHLY and CDR2 FYNNEI come from the germline V gene. Trimming at V came to 5 bases and at J to 11 bases, leaving 3 bases not matched to a gene. The CDR3 loop spans 11 amino acids. This chain's CDR3 is CASSLTSKQFF. The CDR3 coding sequence is TGTGCCAGCAGTCTGACTAGCAAGCAGTTCTTC.

The DNA for the CDR3 is TGTGCCTGGGGGATACTACACACGACACCCCTCCACTTT. It is translated as CAWGILHTTPLHF. V is TRBV30 and J is TRBJ1-6; D is unresolved. CDR1 and CDR2 (germline): GTSNPN, SVGIG (reference sequence). The CDR3 has 13 amino acids. Trimming left V 5 bases short and J 11 bases short, with 16 bases between.

This chain links TRBV16 with TRBJ2-1; D is perhaps TRBD1 or TRBD2 (5 bases each). The CDR3 totals 16 residues. The V gene lost 1 base and the J gene lost 8 bases, with 18 bases spanning the gap. CDR1 is KGHSY and CDR2 is FQNENV in the germline V gene. The CDR3: CASSQWGSKAPYEQFF. The CDR3 DNA reads as TGTGCCAGCAGCCAATGGGGGAGTAAGGCCCCATATGAGCAGTTCTTC.

In regard to this clone: Mismatch with germline at one junction end may stem from a read error. The chain recombines TRBV28 with TRBJ1-2; 9 bases align to TRBD1. The CDR3 has 12 residues. Germline-derived CDR1 and CDR2 are MDHEN and SYDVKM. The CDR3 is CATFSGTGSVSF. CDR3 nucleotide sequence: TGTGCCACCTTCTCGGGGACAGGGTCGGTGAGCTTC.

V usage is TRBV6-1 and J usage is TRBJ2-7; D call uncertain. CDR1 MNHNS and CDR2 SASEGT come from the germline V gene. The V end was cut by 3 bases, the J end by 3 bases, with 6 bases between. This CDR3 is 12 amino acids long. This CDR3 reads CASSDSFYEQYF. The CDR3, as DNA: TGTGCCAGCAGTGACAGCTTCTACGAGCAGTACTTC.

This sequence joins TRBV11-2 and TRBJ1-1; D is unresolved. Germline loops: CDR1 SGHAT, CDR2 FQNNGV. The CDR3 has 13 residues. V was shortened by 1 base and J by 8 bases, with 11 bases between the two germline ends. The CDR3 bases are TGTGCCAGCAGCTTAGCTCTCCGTCAAGAAGCTTTCTTT. Amino acid sequence: CASSLALRQEAFF.